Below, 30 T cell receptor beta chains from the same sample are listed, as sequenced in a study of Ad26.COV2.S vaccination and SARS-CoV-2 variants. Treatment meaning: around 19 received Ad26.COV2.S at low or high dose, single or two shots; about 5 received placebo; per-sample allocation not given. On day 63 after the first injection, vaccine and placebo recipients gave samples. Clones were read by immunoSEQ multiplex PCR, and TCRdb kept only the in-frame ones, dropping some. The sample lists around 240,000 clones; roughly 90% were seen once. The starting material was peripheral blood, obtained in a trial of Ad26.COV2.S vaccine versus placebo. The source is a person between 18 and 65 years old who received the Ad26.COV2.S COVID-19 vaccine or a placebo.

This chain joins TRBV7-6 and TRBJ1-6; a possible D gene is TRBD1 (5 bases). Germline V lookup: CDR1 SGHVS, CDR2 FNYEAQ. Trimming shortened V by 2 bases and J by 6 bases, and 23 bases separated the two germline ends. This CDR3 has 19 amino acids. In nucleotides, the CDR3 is TGTGCCAGCAGCTTACGACCCGTCGGGCCGACAGAAGTTAATTCACCCCTCCACTTT. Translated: CASSLRPVGPTEVNSPLHF.

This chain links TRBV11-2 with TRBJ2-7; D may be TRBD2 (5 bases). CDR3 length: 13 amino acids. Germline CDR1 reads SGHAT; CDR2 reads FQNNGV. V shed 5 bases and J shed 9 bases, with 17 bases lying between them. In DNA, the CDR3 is TGTGCCAGCAGCCCTGACACGTTCGAGGGGCAGTACTTC. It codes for CASSPDTFEGQYF.

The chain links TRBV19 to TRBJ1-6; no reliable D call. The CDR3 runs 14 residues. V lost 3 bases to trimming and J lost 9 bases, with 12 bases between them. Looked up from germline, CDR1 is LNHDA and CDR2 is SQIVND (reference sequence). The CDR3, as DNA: TGTGCCAGTAGTATCGGGGATCGCGGTTCACCCCTCCACTTT. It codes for CASSIGDRGSPLHF.

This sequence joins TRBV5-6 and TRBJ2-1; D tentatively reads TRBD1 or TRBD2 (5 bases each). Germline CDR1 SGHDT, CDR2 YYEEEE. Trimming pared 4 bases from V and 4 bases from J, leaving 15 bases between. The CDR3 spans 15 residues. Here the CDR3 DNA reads TGTGCCAGCAGCCCCCCCAGGAGGACATACAATGAGCAGTTCTTC. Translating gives CASSPPRRTYNEQFF.

The CDR3 DNA sequence: TGTGCCAGCAGCTTGGGGGATAGCCCAGATACGCAGTATTTT. It translates to CASSLGDSPDTQYF. The V and J genes are TRBV5-6 and TRBJ2-3; D gene ambiguous. Per germline, CDR1 SGHDT and CDR2 YYEEEE. Trimming stripped 0 bases from V and 4 bases from J, with 9 bases between. The CDR3 contains 14 residues.

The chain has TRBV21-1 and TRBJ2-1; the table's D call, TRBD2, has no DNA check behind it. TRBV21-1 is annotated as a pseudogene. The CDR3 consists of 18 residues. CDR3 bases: TGTGCCAGCAGCAAAGACTCTTTTGAAGCGGGGGAGGGCAATGAGCAGTTCTTC. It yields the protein CASSKDSFEAGEGNEQFF.

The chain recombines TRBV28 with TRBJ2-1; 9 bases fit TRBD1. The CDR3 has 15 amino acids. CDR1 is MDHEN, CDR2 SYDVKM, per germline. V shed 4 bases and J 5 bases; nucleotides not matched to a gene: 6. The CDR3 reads CASSSTGGAHNEQFF. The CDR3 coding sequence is TGTGCCAGCAGTTCCACAGGGGGCGCCCACAATGAGCAGTTCTTC.

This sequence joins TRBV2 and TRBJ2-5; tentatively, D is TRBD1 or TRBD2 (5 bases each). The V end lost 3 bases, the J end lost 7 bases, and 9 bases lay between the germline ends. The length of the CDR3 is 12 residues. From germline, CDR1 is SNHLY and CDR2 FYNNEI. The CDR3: CASSDRGGTQYF. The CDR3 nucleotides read TGTGCCAGCAGTGACCGGGGCGGGACCCAGTACTTC.

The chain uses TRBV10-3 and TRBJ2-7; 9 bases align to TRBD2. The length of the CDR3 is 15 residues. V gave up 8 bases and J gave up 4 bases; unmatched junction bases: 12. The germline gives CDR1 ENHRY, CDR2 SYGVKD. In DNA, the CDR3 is TGTGCCATCGGCGGGGGGGGTGACAGACTATACGAGCAGTACTTC. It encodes CAIGGGGDRLYEQYF.

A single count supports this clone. The CDR3 bases are TGTGCCAGCTCACCACTCCCTAGCACAGATACGCAGTATTTT. It specifies CASSPLPSTDTQYF. The gene calls are TRBV18 and TRBJ2-3; D not certain. The CDR3 spans 14 residues. From germline, CDR1 is KGHSH and CDR2 LQKENI. Trimming pared 1 base from V and 0 bases from J, leaving 5 bases between.

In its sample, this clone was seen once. CDR3 in amino acids: CASSQEAGTGELFF. Written as DNA, the CDR3 is TGTGCCAGCAGCCAAGAGGCCGGAACCGGGGAGCTGTTTTTT. V and J are TRBV14 and TRBJ2-2; D is undetermined. V lost 0 bases, J lost 5 bases, and 7 bases lay in between. This CDR3 is built from 14 residues. Looked up from germline, CDR1 is SGHDN and CDR2 is FVKESK.

As DNA, the CDR3 is TGCGCCAGCAGCCAAGATAGTAGCGGGAGTCGCGAGCAGTACTTC. It encodes CASSQDSSGSREQYF. The chain combines TRBV4-3 with TRBJ2-7; 9 positions match TRBD2. V gave up 0 bases and J gave up 6 bases; unmatched junction bases: 6. This CDR3 is built from 15 residues. CDR1 and CDR2 from the germline V gene are LGHNA and YSLEER.

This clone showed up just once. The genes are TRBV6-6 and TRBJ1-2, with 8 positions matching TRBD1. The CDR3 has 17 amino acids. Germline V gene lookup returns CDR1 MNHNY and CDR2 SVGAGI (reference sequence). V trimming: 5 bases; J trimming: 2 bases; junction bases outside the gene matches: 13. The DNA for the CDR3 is TGTGCCAGCAGTCTCTCCCCACAGGGGGTTTCCAACTATGGCTACACCTTC. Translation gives CASSLSPQGVSNYGYTF.

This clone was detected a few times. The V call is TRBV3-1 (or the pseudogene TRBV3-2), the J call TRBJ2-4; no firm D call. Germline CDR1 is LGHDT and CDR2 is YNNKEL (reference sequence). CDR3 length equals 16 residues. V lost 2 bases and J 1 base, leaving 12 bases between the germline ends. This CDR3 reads CASSQFPNEAKNIQYF. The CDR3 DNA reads TGTGCCAGCAGCCAATTCCCTAACGAGGCCAAAAACATTCAGTACTTC.

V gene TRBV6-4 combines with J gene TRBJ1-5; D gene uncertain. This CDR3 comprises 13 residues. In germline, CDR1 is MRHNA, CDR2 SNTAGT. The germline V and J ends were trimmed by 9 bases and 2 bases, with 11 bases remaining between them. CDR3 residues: CASRAGGNQPQHF. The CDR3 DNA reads TGTGCCAGTCGGGCAGGAGGCAATCAGCCCCAGCATTTT.

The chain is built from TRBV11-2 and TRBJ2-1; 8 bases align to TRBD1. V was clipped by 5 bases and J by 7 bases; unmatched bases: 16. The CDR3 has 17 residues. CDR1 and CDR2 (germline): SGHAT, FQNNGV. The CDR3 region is CASSSRGHIFGMNEQFF. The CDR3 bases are TGTGCCAGCAGCAGCAGGGGGCACATCTTCGGGATGAATGAGCAGTTCTTC.

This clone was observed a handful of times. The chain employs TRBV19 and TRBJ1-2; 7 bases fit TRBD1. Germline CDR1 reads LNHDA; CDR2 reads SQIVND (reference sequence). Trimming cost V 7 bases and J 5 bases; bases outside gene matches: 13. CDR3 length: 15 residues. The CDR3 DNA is TGTGCCAGTAAGGGGCAGGGGGATTCTAGATATGGCTACACCTTC. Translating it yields CASKGQGDSRYGYTF.

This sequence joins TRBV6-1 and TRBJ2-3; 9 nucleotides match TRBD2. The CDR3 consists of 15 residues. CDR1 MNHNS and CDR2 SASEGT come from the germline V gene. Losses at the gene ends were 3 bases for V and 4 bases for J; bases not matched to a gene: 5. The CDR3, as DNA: TGTGCCAGCAGTGAGGCGGGAGGGCCGTCAGATACGCAGTATTTT. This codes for CASSEAGGPSDTQYF.

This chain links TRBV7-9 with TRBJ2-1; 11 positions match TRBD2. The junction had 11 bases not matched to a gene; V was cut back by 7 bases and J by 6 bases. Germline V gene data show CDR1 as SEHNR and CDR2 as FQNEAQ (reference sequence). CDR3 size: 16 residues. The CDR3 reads CASTSSGTSGSNEQFF. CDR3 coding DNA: TGTGCCAGCACCTCCTCCGGGACTAGCGGCAGCAATGAGCAGTTCTTC.

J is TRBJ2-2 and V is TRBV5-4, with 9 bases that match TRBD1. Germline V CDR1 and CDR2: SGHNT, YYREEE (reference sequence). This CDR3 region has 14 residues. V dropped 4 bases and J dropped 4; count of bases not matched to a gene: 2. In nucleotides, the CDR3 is TGTGCCAGCAGCGGGGACAGGGTCACCGGGGAGCTGTTTTTT. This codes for CASSGDRVTGELFF.

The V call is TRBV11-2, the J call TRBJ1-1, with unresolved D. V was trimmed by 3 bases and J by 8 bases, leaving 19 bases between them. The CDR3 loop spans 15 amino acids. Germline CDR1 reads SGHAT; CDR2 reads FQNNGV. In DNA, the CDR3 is TGTGCCAGCAGCTTTATGAGGGTCTTGAAGACGGAAGCTTTCTTT. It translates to CASSFMRVLKTEAFF.

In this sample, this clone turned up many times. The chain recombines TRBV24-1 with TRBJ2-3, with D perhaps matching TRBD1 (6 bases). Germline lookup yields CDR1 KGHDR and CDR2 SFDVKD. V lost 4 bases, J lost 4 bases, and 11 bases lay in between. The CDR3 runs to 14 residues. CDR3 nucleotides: TGTGCCACCAGTGACACTGGGGGCGCAGATACGCAGTATTTT. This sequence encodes CATSDTGGADTQYF.

The CDR3 sequence is CASRAPGGRGYTF. Here the CDR3 DNA reads TGTGCCAGCAGAGCCCCCGGGGGCAGAGGCTACACCTTC. V is TRBV12-3 or TRBV12-4 and J is TRBJ1-2; D may be TRBD1 (6 bases). This CDR3 contains 13 residues. Trimming cost V 6 bases and J 8 bases, with 16 bases left between them.

DNA of the CDR3: TGCGCCAGCAGCTTGGAGGTCCCAGCAAGTTATAATTCACCCCTCCACTTT. It codes for CASSLEVPASYNSPLHF. The chain recombines TRBV5-1 with TRBJ1-6; D gene uncertain. The CDR3 has 17 amino acids. Germline V gives CDR1 SGHRS, CDR2 YFSETQ. V was shortened by 0 bases and J by 4 bases, with 14 bases between the two germline ends.

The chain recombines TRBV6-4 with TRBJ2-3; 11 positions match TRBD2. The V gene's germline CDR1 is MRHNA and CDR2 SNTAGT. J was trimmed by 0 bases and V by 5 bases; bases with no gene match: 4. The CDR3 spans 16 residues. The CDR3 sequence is CASSSLAGASTDTQYF. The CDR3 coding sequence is TGTGCCAGCAGTTCACTAGCGGGGGCCAGCACAGATACGCAGTATTTT.

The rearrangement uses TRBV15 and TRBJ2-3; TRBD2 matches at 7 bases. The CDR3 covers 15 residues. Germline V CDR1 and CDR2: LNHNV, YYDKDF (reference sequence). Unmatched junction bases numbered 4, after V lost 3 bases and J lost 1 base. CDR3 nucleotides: TGTGCCACCAGCAGGGGGGGGTTGGGCACAGATACGCAGTATTTT. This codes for CATSRGGLGTDTQYF. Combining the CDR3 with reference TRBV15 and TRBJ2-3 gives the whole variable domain DAMVIQNPRYQVTQFGKPVTLSCSQTLNHNVMYWYQQKSSQAPKLLFHYYDKDFNNEADTPDNFQSRRPNTSFCFLDIRSPGLGDTAMYLCATSRGGLGTDTQYFGPGTRLTVL.

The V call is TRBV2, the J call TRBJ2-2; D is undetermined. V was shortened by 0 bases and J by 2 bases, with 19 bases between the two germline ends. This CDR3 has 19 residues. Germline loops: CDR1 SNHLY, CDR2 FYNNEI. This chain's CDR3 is CASSEALPQRLDNTGELFF. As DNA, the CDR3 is TGTGCCAGCAGTGAAGCGCTTCCACAGAGACTTGATAACACCGGGGAGCTGTTTTTT.

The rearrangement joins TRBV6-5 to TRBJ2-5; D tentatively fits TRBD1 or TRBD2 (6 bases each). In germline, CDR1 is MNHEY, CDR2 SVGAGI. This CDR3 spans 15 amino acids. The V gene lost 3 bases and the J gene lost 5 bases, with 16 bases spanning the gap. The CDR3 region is CASSYWGASRETQYF. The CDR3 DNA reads TGTGCCAGCAGTTATTGGGGGGCGTCAAGGGAGACCCAGTACTTC.

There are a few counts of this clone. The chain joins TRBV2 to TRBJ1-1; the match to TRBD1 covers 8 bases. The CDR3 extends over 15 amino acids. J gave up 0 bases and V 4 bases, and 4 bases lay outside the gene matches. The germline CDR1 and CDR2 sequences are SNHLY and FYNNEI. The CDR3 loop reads CASSGQGLMNTEAFF. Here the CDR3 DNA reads TGTGCCAGCAGTGGACAGGGGCTCATGAACACTGAAGCTTTCTTT.

Here the CDR3 reads CASSSPAGQGAMNTEAFF. DNA for the CDR3: TGTGCCAGCAGTTCCCCGGCAGGGCAAGGAGCCATGAACACTGAAGCTTTCTTT. This chain joins TRBV28 and TRBJ1-1, with TRBD1 as a possible D gene (5 bases). Germline V gene lookup returns CDR1 MDHEN and CDR2 SYDVKM. Trimming left V 4 bases short and J 0 bases short, with 21 bases between. There are 18 residues in the CDR3.